This entry concerns a single TCR beta chain. These data are taken from a study of blood T cells in healthy people across ages. Alongside a J-beta primer mix, a sample-barcoded 5' primer served in a second PCR lasting 7 to 11 cycles. TCRdb called the 5' RACE reads again in MiXCR, with one record for every CDR3 protein. The profile shows approximately 2,000,000 distinct CDR3 sequences, around 42% of them singletons. CDR3 length: 16 amino acids. Per the germline V gene, CDR1 is MDHEN and CDR2 is SYDVKM. V lost 4 bases, J lost 1 base, and 6 bases stayed unmatched. This TCR derives from a human donor in good health. The V and J genes are TRBV28 and TRBJ2-3; 9 bases are a match to TRBD1. Material: blood. The CDR3 nucleotides are TGTGCCAGCAGTTCACCGGGACAGGGAGGCACAGATACGCAGTATTTT. This sequence encodes CASSSPGQGGTDTQYF.